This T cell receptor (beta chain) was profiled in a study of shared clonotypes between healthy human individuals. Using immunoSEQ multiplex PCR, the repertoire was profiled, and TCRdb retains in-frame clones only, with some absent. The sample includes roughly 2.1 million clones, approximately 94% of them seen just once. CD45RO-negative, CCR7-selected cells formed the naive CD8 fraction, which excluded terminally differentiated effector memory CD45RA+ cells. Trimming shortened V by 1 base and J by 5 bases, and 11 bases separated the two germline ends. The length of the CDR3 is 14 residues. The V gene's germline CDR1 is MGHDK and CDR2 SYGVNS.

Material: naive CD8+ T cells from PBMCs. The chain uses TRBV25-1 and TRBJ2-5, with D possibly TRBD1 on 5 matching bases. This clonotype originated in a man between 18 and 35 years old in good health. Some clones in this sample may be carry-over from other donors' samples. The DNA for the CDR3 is TGTGCCAGCAGTGAATCTGGCAGGGTTGAGACCCAGTACTTC. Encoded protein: CASSESGRVETQYF.